Below are 5 T cell receptor beta chains sequenced from a single sample in a study of T cells in women clearing cervical HPV infection. TCRdb's copy holds only in-frame clones and misses some; the assay was immunoSEQ multiplex PCR. The ten most abundant clones cover 0.98% of a sample with 40,000 to 55,000 clones. Sequenced material: blood buffy coat. These receptors all come from a woman between 18 and 70 years old with a cervical HPV16 infection that either progressed to CIN3+ or cleared (not recorded which).

On this clone: The sequenced fragment ends 3 residues before the CDR3 boundary, so the rest is inferred from the germline J gene. The chain joins TRBV6-7 to TRBJ2-7; possible D gene TRBD2, 5 bases. TRBV6-7 falls under the ORF class, with uncertain function. Trimming stripped 8 bases from V and 2 bases from J, with 13 bases between. CDR3 size: 13 residues. The CDR3 reads CASRADCTYEQYF. Partial CDR3 DNA: TGTGCCAGCCGGGCGGACTGTACCTACGAG.

With regard to this clone: The CDR3 is cut off 3 residues early in the read; its end comes from the germline J gene. The chain couples TRBV5-6 to TRBJ2-2; D may be TRBD1 (6 bases). The CDR3 consists of 15 residues. Germline V lookup: CDR1 SGHDT, CDR2 YYEEEE. V lost 0 bases and J 6 bases, leaving 12 bases between the germline ends. The CDR3 loop is CASSLDRVRAGELFF. The covered CDR3 bases are TGTGCCAGCAGCTTGGACAGGGTCAGGGCCGGGGAG.

Note on this clone: The read terminates 3 residues ahead of where the CDR3 ends, so the germline J gene completes it. The genes are TRBV18 and TRBJ1-2; D possibly corresponds to TRBD1 (5 bases). The germline CDR1 and CDR2 sequences are KGHSH and LQKENI. The CDR3 covers 13 residues. CDR3 sequence: CASSPPPGYDYTF. Partial CDR3 DNA: TGTGCCAGCTCACCACCACCAGGGTACGAC.

A note on this clone: The read comes to an end 3 residues before the CDR3 does, leaving the germline J gene to fill in the end. The chain employs TRBV7-9 and TRBJ2-7; the D gene is possibly TRBD1 (5 bases). V dropped 5 bases and J dropped 1 base, with 9 bases sitting between them. In germline, CDR1 is SEHNR, CDR2 FQNEAQ (reference sequence). The CDR3 has 13 residues. CDR3 DNA, as far as it was read: TGTGCCAGCAGCCCGCCAGGGTCCTACGAG. Amino acids: CASSPPGSYE. The complete CDR3 protein is CASSPPGSYEQYF.

A word on this clone: The sequence runs out 3 residues before the end of the CDR3; the remainder is reconstructed from the germline J gene. The chain has TRBV7-6 and TRBJ2-3, with a weak D call TRBD2 (6 bases). The CDR3 sequence is 14 residues long. CDR1 is SGHVS and CDR2 is FNYEAQ in the germline V gene. CDR3 DNA (partial): TGTGCCAGCAGCCCGCAGGAGGCGGCGGGGACG. Translation gives CASSPQEAAGT. From start to end, the CDR3 is CASSPQEAAGTQYF.